These 17 T cell receptor beta chains came from one sample sequenced in a study of T cell responses to AZD1222 COVID-19 vaccine. This table comes from immunoSEQ multiplex PCR, and its TCRdb copy is limited to in-frame clones, with some not included. Of some 120,000 clones in the sample, around 86% were seen once. The input for sequencing was peripheral blood, taken on day 0 of AZD1222 vaccination. Receptor source: an adult in good health.

The rearrangement links TRBV12-5 to TRBJ2-7, with D unresolved. V was clipped by 6 bases and J by 1 base, with 10 bases between them. The V gene's germline CDR1 is LGHNT and CDR2 FRNRAP. The CDR3 totals 13 residues. Written as DNA, the CDR3 is TGTGCTAGTGGGTCAGTCGGATCCTACGAGCAGTACTTC. This encodes CASGSVGSYEQYF.

The CDR3, as DNA: TGTGCCTGGAGTGCCCAAGGAACCGGGGAGCTGTTTTTT. This codes for CAWSAQGTGELFF. V usage is TRBV30 and J usage is TRBJ2-2; unclear D gene. The germline V gene encodes CDR1 GTSNPN and CDR2 SVGIG (reference sequence). The length of the CDR3 is 13 residues. Between the trimmed V and J ends, which lost 1 base and 5 bases, there was a span of 8 bases.

The chain recombines TRBV4-1 with TRBJ2-2; D not resolved. CDR3 length equals 11 residues. Trimming removed 1 base at V and 6 bases at J, with 0 bases between. CDR1 and CDR2 (germline): MGHRA, YSYEKL. CDR3 protein: CASSQAGELFF. Written as DNA, the CDR3 is TGCGCCAGCAGCCAAGCCGGGGAGCTGTTTTTT.

The rearrangement joins TRBV19 to TRBJ2-7, with a weak D call TRBD1 (6 bases). Germline V gene data show CDR1 as LNHDA and CDR2 as SQIVND (reference sequence). The CDR3 covers 15 residues. Trimming removed 4 bases at V and 7 bases at J, with 20 bases between. CDR3 sequence reads: CASSRFQGQPREQYF. DNA of the CDR3: TGTGCCAGTAGTAGGTTTCAAGGACAGCCTAGGGAGCAGTACTTC. The whole variable domain, remainder taken from reference TRBV19 and TRBJ2-7, is DGGITQSPKYLFRKEGQNVTLSCEQNLNHDAMYWYRQDPGQGLRLIYYSQIVNDFQKGDIAEGYSVSREKKESFPLTVTSAQKNPTAFYLCASSRFQGQPREQYFGPGTRLTVT.

The chain links TRBV18 to TRBJ2-7; D is uncertain. Germline CDR1 KGHSH, CDR2 LQKENI. V was shortened by 3 bases and J by 3 bases, with 6 bases between the two germline ends. This CDR3 has 12 residues. The CDR3 DNA reads as TGTGCCAGCTCACCCCACAACTACGAGCAGTACTTC. Its protein is CASSPHNYEQYF.

V gene TRBV7-9 combines with J gene TRBJ1-1; no reliable D call. The CDR3 has 11 residues. CDR1 is SEHNR and CDR2 is FQNEAQ in the germline V gene (reference sequence). Trimming left V 3 bases short and J 1 base short, with 0 bases between. DNA for the CDR3: TGTGCCAGCAGCTTGAACACTGAAGCTTTCTTT. As protein: CASSLNTEAFF. Together with reference TRBV7-9 and TRBJ1-1, the CDR3 gives the full variable domain: DTGVSQNPRHKITKRGQNVTFRCDPISEHNRLYWYRQTLGQGPEFLTYFQNEAQLEKSRLLSDRFSAERPKGSFSTLEIQRTEQGDSAMYLCASSLNTEAFFGQGTRLTVV.

The chain uses TRBV7-9 and TRBJ2-5; D unclear. The V end lost 1 base, the J end lost 0 bases, and 9 bases lay between the germline ends. Germline CDR1 and CDR2: SEHNR and FQNEAQ (reference sequence). The CDR3 contains 15 residues. CDR3 sequence reads: CASSLGPRYQETQYF. CDR3 DNA: TGTGCCAGCAGCTTAGGACCCCGGTACCAAGAGACCCAGTACTTC.

V and J are TRBV5-1 and TRBJ1-2; 7 nucleotides agree with TRBD1. This CDR3 has 13 amino acids. Trimming cost V 0 bases and J 10 bases; bases outside gene matches: 6. Germline CDR1 SGHRS, CDR2 YFSETQ. The CDR3 loop reads CASSLAGTVDYTF. As DNA, the CDR3 is TGCGCCAGCAGCTTGGCCGGGACAGTCGACTACACCTTC. The full variable domain, its missing parts supplied by reference TRBV5-1 and TRBJ1-2, is KAGVTQTPRYLIKTRGQQVTLSCSPISGHRSVSWYQQTPGQGLQFLFEYFSETQRNKGNFPGRFSGRQFSNSRSEMNVSTLELGDSALYLCASSLAGTVDYTFGSGTRLTVV.

The V gene is TRBV11-3, the J gene TRBJ1-6; 7 bases fit TRBD1. The CDR3 has 15 amino acids. The V segment lost 5 bases and the J segment 7 bases; nucleotides outside the gene matches: 8. Germline V gene lookup returns CDR1 SGHNT and CDR2 YENEEA. The CDR3 sequence: CASSPGQSRNSPLHF. The DNA of the CDR3 is TGTGCCAGCAGCCCGGGACAGAGCCGGAATTCACCCCTCCACTTT.

Only one count was recorded for this clone. The CDR3 spells CASSLKNSGEKLFF. The CDR3 DNA follows: TGTGCCAGCAGCTTAAAAAATTCAGGGGAAAAACTGTTTTTT. The J gene is TRBJ1-4, the V gene TRBV13, with a weak D call TRBD1 (5 bases). Trimming took 2 bases from V and 8 from J, leaving 12 bases between them. This CDR3 spans 14 amino acids. Per germline, CDR1 PRHDT and CDR2 FYEKMQ (reference sequence).

CDR3 sequence: CATSRGGYDVAKNIQYF. CDR3 in DNA: TGTGCCACCAGCAGAGGAGGTTATGACGTAGCCAAAAACATTCAGTACTTC. This rearrangement joins TRBV15 to TRBJ2-4, with D unresolved. Germline assignment: CDR1 LNHNV and CDR2 YYDKDF (reference sequence). The CDR3 is 17 residues long. V was shortened by 1 base and J by 0 bases, with 13 bases between the two germline ends.

This rearrangement joins TRBV19 to TRBJ1-5; D gene uncertain. Trimming shortened V by 6 bases and J by 6 bases, and 18 bases separated the two germline ends. This CDR3 has 15 amino acids. Germline CDR1 reads LNHDA; CDR2 reads SQIVND (reference sequence). The CDR3 loop reads CASRGLYGYRQPQHF. The CDR3 region has the DNA TGTGCCAGTAGGGGCCTATACGGGTACCGTCAGCCCCAGCATTTT.

This clone was picked up one time. The chain has TRBV20-1 and TRBJ1-1, with 7 bases aligning to TRBD1. This CDR3 has 11 amino acids. V lost 6 bases to trimming and J lost 9 bases; unmatched junction nucleotides: 7. CDR1 is DFQATT, CDR2 SNEGSKA, per germline (reference sequence). This CDR3 is CSARDSRKAFF. CDR3 in DNA: TGCAGTGCCCGGGACAGCCGGAAAGCTTTCTTT.

The gene calls are TRBV10-3 and TRBJ2-7; D possibly corresponds to TRBD2 (6 bases). Germline values: CDR1 ENHRY, CDR2 SYGVKD. V was pared by 2 bases and J by 0 bases, with 14 bases between. The length of the CDR3 is 16 residues. CDR3 DNA sequence: TGTGCCATCAGTGAGGCACGGGGGTTTAGCTCCTACGAGCAGTACTTC. Translation: CAISEARGFSSYEQYF.

This clone turned up a few times. The chain carries TRBV12-3 or TRBV12-4 and TRBJ2-7; D is possibly TRBD1 (5 bases). The germline V and J ends were trimmed by 3 bases and 4 bases, with 10 bases remaining between them. CDR3 length equals 13 residues. DNA for the CDR3: TGTGCCAGCAGTTTGGGGCCCTTATACGAGCAGTACTTC. Protein product: CASSLGPLYEQYF.

The chain combines TRBV6-5 with TRBJ2-7, with D tentatively TRBD1 (6 bases). Germline loops: CDR1 MNHEY, CDR2 SVGAGI. The CDR3 is 14 residues long. Trimming left V 5 bases short and J 2 bases short, with 13 bases between. This chain's CDR3 is CASSTLGATYEQYF. In nucleotides, the CDR3 is TGTGCCAGCAGTACTCTGGGGGCCACCTACGAGCAGTACTTC.

V is TRBV4-1 and J is TRBJ2-2, with TRBD2 identical over 12 bases. Trimming at V came to 1 base and at J to 2 bases, leaving 8 bases not matched to a gene. The CDR3 contains 19 residues. Looked up from germline, CDR1 is MGHRA and CDR2 is YSYEKL. In DNA form, the CDR3 reads TGCGCCAGCAGCCAAGGAGGGCTAGCGGGGGGGCTAAACACCGGGGAGCTGTTTTTT. Protein: CASSQGGLAGGLNTGELFF.